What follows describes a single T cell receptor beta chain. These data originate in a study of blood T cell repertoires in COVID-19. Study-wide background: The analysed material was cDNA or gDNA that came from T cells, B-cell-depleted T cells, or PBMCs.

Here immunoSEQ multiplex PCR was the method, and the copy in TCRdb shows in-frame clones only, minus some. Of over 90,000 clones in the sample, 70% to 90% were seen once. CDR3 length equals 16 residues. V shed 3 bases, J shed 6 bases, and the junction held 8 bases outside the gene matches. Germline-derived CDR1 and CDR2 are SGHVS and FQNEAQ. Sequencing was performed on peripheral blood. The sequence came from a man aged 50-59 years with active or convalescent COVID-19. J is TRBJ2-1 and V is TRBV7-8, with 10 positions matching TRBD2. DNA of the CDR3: TGTGCCAGCAGCTTGCTGAGCGGGGGGGCGGCCAATGAGCAGTTCTTC. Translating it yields CASSLLSGGAANEQFF.